This record concerns one TCR beta chain sequence. V gave up 5 bases and J gave up 6 bases, with 17 bases separating them. In germline, CDR1 is MDHEN, CDR2 SYDVKM. The CDR3 is made up of 14 amino acids. This sample is part of a study of OX40 agonist ivuxolimab in advanced cancers. This table comes from immunoSEQ multiplex PCR, and its TCRdb copy is limited to in-frame clones, with some not included. This sample yields tens of thousands of clones, of which roughly 87% are seen a single time; roughly 12% belongs to the top ten. The V and J genes are TRBV28 and TRBJ2-7; possible D gene TRBD2, 5 bases. The receptor was derived from an adult with an advanced solid tumor such as melanoma, head and neck, liver or kidney cancer. The sample was CD4+ or CD8+ T cells sorted from blood, taken in a trial of the OX40 agonist ivuxolimab. The CDR3 bases are TGTGCCAGCAGTGTCCAGCGCCTGGCGGGCGAGCAGTACTTC. It yields the protein CASSVQRLAGEQYF.